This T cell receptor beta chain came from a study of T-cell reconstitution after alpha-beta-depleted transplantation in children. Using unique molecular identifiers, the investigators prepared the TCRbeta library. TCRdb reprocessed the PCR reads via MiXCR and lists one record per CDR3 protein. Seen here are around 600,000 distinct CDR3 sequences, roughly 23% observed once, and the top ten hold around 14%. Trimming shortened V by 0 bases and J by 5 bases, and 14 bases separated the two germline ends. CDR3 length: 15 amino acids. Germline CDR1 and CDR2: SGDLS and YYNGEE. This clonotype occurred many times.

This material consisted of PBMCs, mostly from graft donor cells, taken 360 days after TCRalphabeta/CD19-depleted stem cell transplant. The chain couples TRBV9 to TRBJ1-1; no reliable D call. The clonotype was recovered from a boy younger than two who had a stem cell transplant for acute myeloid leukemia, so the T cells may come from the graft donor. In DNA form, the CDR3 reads TGTGCCAGCAGCGTAGGAGGAAGGTGGGAAACTGAAGCTTTCTTT. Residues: CASSVGGRWETEAFF.